The clone carrying this T cell receptor beta chain was picked up a small number of times. Its antigen is as yet unknown. The data were obtained in a study of T cell repertoires in urothelial bladder cancer. Background on the study: The roughly twelve resected lesions were three cT0, three cTa, three cT1 and three cT2 or greater. Study-wide results and limits: Urothelial carcinoma specimens: median roughly 5,600 T cells versus roughly 25,000 in benign. One T-cell clone reached up to roughly 15% of carcinoma infiltrating lymphocytes. Median infiltrating lymphocyte percentage was roughly 1.9% in carcinoma specimens.

This table comes from immunoSEQ multiplex PCR, and its TCRdb copy is limited to in-frame clones, with some not included. The sample contains fewer than 10,000 clones, less than 75% of which appear only once. The sequence derives from a human donor with urothelial carcinoma. What was sequenced was tumor-infiltrating cells from bladder cancer.

CDR3 DNA sequence: TGTGCCAGCTCACCAGCAGGGTCGGGAATCACTGAAGCTTTCTTT. It translates to CASSPAGSGITEAFF. The chain employs TRBV18 and TRBJ1-1; possible D gene TRBD1, 5 bases. The CDR3 is made up of 15 amino acids. The germline V gene has CDR1 KGHSH and CDR2 LQKENI. Trimming pared 2 bases from V and 4 bases from J, leaving 14 bases between.